One sample yielded the 19 T cell receptor beta chains listed below, sequenced in a study of T cells after yellow fever vaccination. TCRdb re-called the 5' RACE reads with MiXCR, one entry per CDR3 protein. The profile shows some 320,000 distinct CDR3 sequences, roughly 4.3% of them singletons. The sample was PBMCs, taken 15 days after the yellow fever booster vaccination. Receptors originate from a man between 18 and 29 years old who received the YFV17D yellow fever vaccine.

This clonotype was counted a few times. This chain connects TRBV28 to TRBJ2-5; D gene unclear. The germline gives CDR1 MDHEN, CDR2 SYDVKM. This CDR3 region has 12 residues. V gave up 1 base and J gave up 5 bases, with 5 bases separating them. In DNA, the CDR3 is TGTGCCAGCAGTTTATTGTACGAGACCCAGTACTTC. It specifies CASSLLYETQYF.

V and J are TRBV4-1 and TRBJ1-5; D call uncertain. Germline loops: CDR1 MGHRA, CDR2 YSYEKL. The CDR3 contains 15 residues. V was trimmed by 1 base and J by 7 bases, leaving 14 bases between them. The CDR3 region has the DNA TGCGCCAGCAGCCAAGCAACGCATCCCAACCAGCCCCAGCATTTT. Protein sequence: CASSQATHPNQPQHF.

This clonotype has a count of ten or more. The chain recombines TRBV4-3 with TRBJ2-5, with a weak D call TRBD2 (7 bases). The CDR3 runs 15 residues. Germline V gene sequence: CDR1 LGHNA, CDR2 YSLEER. The V end was cut by 0 bases, the J end by 5 bases, with 13 bases between. The DNA of the CDR3 is TGCGCCAGCAGCCAAGAATGGGGGGGCTCGGAGACCCAGTACTTC. As protein: CASSQEWGGSETQYF.

The sample holds many counts of this clonotype. This CDR3 is CASSQAGGGELFF. CDR3 sequence (DNA): TGCGCCAGCAGCCAAGCGGGGGGCGGGGAGCTGTTTTTT. The chain couples TRBV4-1 to TRBJ2-2; 7 bases fit TRBD2. The junction had 0 bases not matched to a gene; V was cut back by 1 base and J by 7 bases. The CDR3 loop spans 13 amino acids. CDR1 MGHRA and CDR2 YSYEKL come from the germline V gene.

This clonotype was detected ten times or more. V and J are TRBV15 and TRBJ1-4, with no clear D. The V gene's germline CDR1 is LNHNV and CDR2 YYDKDF (reference sequence). There are 21 residues in the CDR3. Trimming took off 4 bases at V and 3 bases at J, with 30 bases between the two ends. This CDR3 reads CATSTRPNMNRLGRPNEKLFF. The DNA of the CDR3 is TGTGCCACCAGCACCCGCCCTAATATGAATCGGTTAGGTAGGCCTAATGAAAAACTGTTTTTT.

There are a few counts of this clonotype. CDR3 bases: TGTGCCACCAGTGGCCAAGCCCATCAGCCCCAGCATTTT. Encoded protein: CATSGQAHQPQHF. The chain employs TRBV24-1 and TRBJ1-5; no definite D call. Germline V lookup: CDR1 KGHDR, CDR2 SFDVKD. CDR3 length equals 13 residues. Trimming removed 5 bases at V and 5 bases at J, with 9 bases between.

This clonotype was recorded many times. The chain uses TRBV10-3 and TRBJ2-7; D remains unclear. Trimming took off 4 bases at V and 2 bases at J, with 12 bases between the two ends. CDR1 is ENHRY and CDR2 is SYGVKD in the germline V gene. The CDR3 contains 14 residues. The CDR3 nucleotides read TGTGCCATCAGTGGGTTAATCGCCCCCTACGAGCAGTACGTC. Translated: CAISGLIAPYEQYV.

A few counts support this clonotype. V gene TRBV3-1 combines with J gene TRBJ2-1, with a tentative D call TRBD2 (6 bases). This CDR3 spans 17 amino acids. Per germline, CDR1 LGHDT and CDR2 YNNKEL (reference sequence). V was cut by 1 base and J by 8 bases, with 21 bases left in between. CDR3 DNA sequence: TGTGCCAGCAGCCAAGTATCCTTTGGGACTTCCTTGTATGAGCAGTTCTTC. Its protein is CASSQVSFGTSLYEQFF.

This clonotype was counted a few times. This chain uses TRBV18 with TRBJ1-4; tentative D call: TRBD1 (6 bases). This CDR3 spans 15 amino acids. Germline values: CDR1 KGHSH, CDR2 LQKENI. Trimming stripped 9 bases from V and 7 bases from J, with 21 bases between. The CDR3 protein is CASSEIQGLGEKLFF. DNA for the CDR3: TGTGCCAGTTCCGAAATACAGGGACTCGGTGAAAAACTGTTTTTT.

There are a few counts of this clonotype. The chain has TRBV27 and TRBJ2-5; 13 bases align to TRBD2. V trimming: 7 bases; J trimming: 8 bases; junction bases outside the gene matches: 10. The CDR3 is 15 amino acids. Germline CDR1 reads MNHEY; CDR2 reads SMNVEV (reference sequence). CDR3 sequence (DNA): TGTGCCAGCAAGAGGACTAGCGGGGGCCCAAGAACCCAGTACTTC. Residues: CASKRTSGGPRTQYF.

This clonotype was recorded at least ten times. CDR3 sequence: CASSLMVGFAEAFF. CDR3 bases: TGCGCCAGCAGCTTGATGGTGGGGTTCGCTGAAGCTTTCTTT. V and J are TRBV5-1 and TRBJ1-1; D not resolved. Trimming pared 1 base from V and 6 bases from J, leaving 13 bases between. Germline CDR1 and CDR2: SGHRS and YFSETQ. The CDR3 has 14 residues.

This clonotype was seen at least ten times. The chain joins TRBV18 to TRBJ1-1, with unresolved D. Germline V CDR1 and CDR2: KGHSH, LQKENI. This CDR3 has 14 amino acids. V lost 3 bases and J lost 1, with 9 bases in between. CDR3 coding DNA: TGTGCCAGCTCACCGCAACCGCGGAACACTGAAGCTTTCTTT. As protein: CASSPQPRNTEAFF.

The chain couples TRBV4-1 to TRBJ2-4; TRBD2 matches 7 bases. The germline V gene encodes CDR1 MGHRA and CDR2 YSYEKL. The J segment lost 6 bases and the V segment lost 2 bases, leaving 13 bases of the junction unmatched. The CDR3 is made up of 17 amino acids. The CDR3 DNA is TGCGCCAGCAGCCAACCCCACGAGGGAGGGGTGGGAAACATTCAGTACTTC. Translating gives CASSQPHEGGVGNIQYF.

This clonotype was seen more than once but under ten times. The CDR3 loop is CASSRTGTTYGYTF. The CDR3 DNA reads as TGTGCCAGCAGCCGGACAGGGACAACCTATGGCTACACCTTC. The J gene is TRBJ1-2, the V gene TRBV7-2; 8 bases fit TRBD1. This CDR3 contains 14 residues. CDR1 is SGHTA and CDR2 is FQGNSA in the germline V gene. Losses at the gene ends were 5 bases for V and 4 bases for J; bases not matched to a gene: 6.

This clonotype was detected many times. The final CDR3 position lacks the conserved phenylalanine or tryptophan, pointing to a likely read error. It is unclear where the CDR3 begins or ends on the DNA, so no DNA is shown, and the CDR3 is as TCRdb lists it. The V call is TRBV30, the J call TRBJ1-2; the DNA was not compared with TRBD1, the D call given in the table. The CDR3 spans 10 residues, counting both ends. Germline V gene lookup returns CDR1 GTSNPN and CDR2 SVGIG (reference sequence). CDR3 loop: CAWDRDRAFL.

This clonotype was counted ten times or more. The CDR3 sequence is CASSQHRQVYNSPLHF. CDR3 coding DNA: TGCGCCAGCAGCCAACACAGACAGGTCTATAATTCACCCCTCCACTTT. The V and J genes are TRBV4-3 and TRBJ1-6; a possible D gene is TRBD1 (6 bases). Looked up from germline, CDR1 is LGHNA and CDR2 is YSLEER. Trimming shortened V by 2 bases and J by 3 bases, and 11 bases separated the two germline ends. The CDR3 totals 16 residues.

V gene TRBV12-3 or TRBV12-4 combines with J gene TRBJ1-1; no clear D gene. The V end was cut by 1 base, the J end by 0 bases, with 9 bases between. The CDR3 covers 15 residues. CDR3 nucleotides: TGTGCCAGCAGTTTAGAGGGAGGTCTGAACACTGAAGCTTTCTTT. Translating gives CASSLEGGLNTEAFF.

This clonotype has just a few counts. The J gene is TRBJ2-7, the V gene TRBV20-1, with 14 nucleotides matching TRBD2. V shed 0 bases, J shed 7 bases, and the junction held 11 bases outside the gene matches. The CDR3 spans 17 residues. Germline V gene lookup returns CDR1 DFQATT and CDR2 SNEGSKA (reference sequence). The CDR3 nucleotides read TGCAGTGCTAGAGATCGAGGGACTAGCGGGGGCTGGAGGGAGCAGTACGTC. Protein sequence: CSARDRGTSGGWREQYV.

This clonotype has ten or more counts. V is TRBV7-9 and J is TRBJ2-2; 8 positions agree with TRBD2. The CDR3 has 13 residues. V lost 6 bases to trimming and J lost 6 bases; unmatched junction nucleotides: 3. The germline gives CDR1 SEHNR, CDR2 FQNEAQ (reference sequence). CDR3 sequence: CASRTSGSGELFF. CDR3 nucleotides: TGTGCCAGCAGAACTAGCGGTTCCGGGGAGCTGTTTTTT.